The sequence of this T cell receptor (beta chain) was determined in a study of breast tumors, draining lymph nodes, adjacent tissues. Points from the study as a whole: Tumor T cell lymph node origin was a supported hypothesis, not proven. Luminal-like breast cancer showed significantly higher tumor–nontumor repertoire similarity than basal-like.

The CDR3 has 15 residues. Trimming stripped 7 bases from V and 4 bases from J, with 18 bases between. The germline gives CDR1 SGHRS, CDR2 YFSETQ. Breast cancer patients provided tissue from their axillary draining lymph nodes. Turning to this clonotype: As yet, its antigen is unknown.

TCRdb fed the multiplex PCR reads into MiXCR, producing one record per CDR3 protein. This sample carries approximately 140,000 distinct CDR3 sequences, around a third of them seen once, and the ten largest clones take around 2.5%. V is TRBV5-1 and J is TRBJ2-1; a possible D gene is TRBD2 (7 bases). This TCR came from a female donor with breast cancer. Some clones in this sample may be carry-over from other donors' samples. The sample taken for sequencing was axillary lymph node tissue. CDR3 nucleotide sequence: TGCGCCAGCTCTGTGGGAGGGGGAAGGTACAATGAGCAGTTCTTC. This translates into CASSVGGGRYNEQFF. Supplemented by reference TRBV5-1 and TRBJ2-1, the full variable domain reads KAGVTQTPRYLIKTRGQQVTLSCSPISGHRSVSWYQQTPGQGLQFLFEYFSETQRNKGNFPGRFSGRQFSNSRSEMNVSTLELGDSALYLCASSVGGGRYNEQFFGPGTRLTVL.